These 12 T cell receptor beta chains came from one sample sequenced in a study of cytomegalovirus exposure and HLA in healthy donors. Use of 60 Vbeta and 13 Jbeta primers characterized the PCR. TCRdb's copy holds only in-frame clones and misses some; the assay was immunoSEQ multiplex PCR. The table lists 210,000 or so clones, approximately 83% of them singletons. Sequencing was carried out using PBMCs. These receptors were collected from a woman between 50 and 59 years old in good health and CMV-seropositive.

This sequence joins TRBV4-3 and TRBJ1-2; 9 nucleotides agree with TRBD1. CDR3 length: 16 amino acids. The V segment lost 4 bases and the J segment 7 bases; nucleotides outside the gene matches: 13. Germline V lookup: CDR1 LGHNA, CDR2 YSLEER. The CDR3 region has the DNA TGCGCCAGCAGCCTACAGTCCCGGGACAGGGAAGGTGGCTACACCTTC. Its translation: CASSLQSRDREGGYTF.

This chain joins TRBV11-2 and TRBJ1-5; no clear D. The CDR3 loop spans 13 amino acids. Per germline, CDR1 SGHAT and CDR2 FQNNGV. The germline V and J ends were trimmed by 2 bases and 9 bases, with 11 bases remaining between them. This chain's CDR3 is CASSLSGGLPQHF. The DNA of the CDR3 is TGTGCCAGCAGCTTATCCGGCGGGTTGCCCCAGCATTTT.

On this clone itself: The sample holds other DNA sequences that translate to the same CDR3. The chain is built from TRBV5-1 and TRBJ2-3, with D possibly matching TRBD1 (6 bases). This CDR3 contains 15 residues. Trimming took off 0 bases at V and 0 bases at J, with 8 bases between the two ends. Per germline, CDR1 SGHRS and CDR2 YFSETQ. DNA of the CDR3: TGCGCCAGCAGCTTGGCCAGGGGTAGCACAGATACGCAGTATTTT. Protein: CASSLARGSTDTQYF.

This clone showed up just once. The CDR3 here is CASSYSTRDPIYGYTF. The CDR3 DNA follows: TGTGCCAGCAGTTACTCTACCCGTGATCCTATCTATGGCTACACCTTC. The V and J genes are TRBV6-5 and TRBJ1-2; D is ambiguous. CDR3 size: 16 residues. The V end was cut by 0 bases, the J end by 4 bases, with 15 bases between. In germline, CDR1 is MNHEY, CDR2 SVGAGI.

The rearrangement joins TRBV7-7 to TRBJ2-5; D is perhaps TRBD2 (5 bases). Germline CDR1 is SSHAT and CDR2 is FNYEAQ (reference sequence). The CDR3 covers 13 residues. Trimming removed 4 bases at V and 1 base at J, with 7 bases between. Here the CDR3 reads CASSSDFQETQYF. In DNA, the CDR3 is TGTGCCAGCAGCTCGGACTTCCAAGAGACCCAGTACTTC.

The chain carries TRBV6-6 and TRBJ1-1; 7 nucleotides agree with TRBD1. This CDR3 has 16 amino acids. The germline V gene encodes CDR1 MNHNY and CDR2 SVGAGI (reference sequence). Trimming took 0 bases from V and 4 from J; bases not matched to a gene: 8. Here the CDR3 reads CASSYSDSGGATEAFF. CDR3 in DNA: TGTGCCAGCAGTTACTCTGATTCAGGGGGAGCCACTGAAGCTTTCTTT.

This chain uses TRBV25-1 with TRBJ1-6; the D is unclear. V shed 4 bases and J shed 13 bases, with 20 bases lying between them. Germline assignment: CDR1 MGHDK and CDR2 SYGVNS. The CDR3 contains 15 residues. The CDR3 loop is CASSATLSSIHPLHF. As DNA, the CDR3 is TGTGCCAGCAGTGCAACCTTATCCAGTATTCACCCCCTCCACTTT.

The V call is TRBV19, the J call TRBJ2-5, with 9 bases lining up with TRBD1. Unmatched junction bases numbered 12, after V lost 6 bases and J lost 4 bases. The CDR3 sequence is 16 residues long. Germline V gives CDR1 LNHDA, CDR2 SQIVND (reference sequence). The CDR3 nucleotides are TGTGCCAGTAGGGAAAAGACAGGGGGATTCGGAGAGACCCAGTACTTC. Amino acid sequence: CASREKTGGFGETQYF.

The V gene is TRBV30, the J gene TRBJ1-2; no reliable D call. CDR3 length equals 14 residues. V was pared by 0 bases and J by 6 bases, with 14 bases between. Germline CDR1 GTSNPN, CDR2 SVGIG (reference sequence). The CDR3 loop is CAWSVVEGLDGYTF. The CDR3 region has the DNA TGTGCCTGGAGTGTGGTTGAGGGTCTGGATGGCTACACCTTC.

The chain employs TRBV28 and TRBJ1-2; maybe TRBD1 (6 bases). The ends were cut back, 7 bases at V and 4 bases at J, with 7 bases in the middle. This CDR3 region has 11 residues. Germline CDR1 and CDR2: MDHEN and SYDVKM. CDR3 DNA: TGTGCCAGCACAGGGGCCTATGGCTACACCTTC. Protein: CASTGAYGYTF.

The chain employs TRBV19 and TRBJ2-5; 12 positions agree with TRBD1. Trimming cost V 5 bases and J 11 bases; bases outside gene matches: 9. CDR1 and CDR2 from the germline V gene are LNHDA and SQIVND (reference sequence). The CDR3 spans 14 residues. The DNA of the CDR3 is TGTGCCAGTAGTCTGGGACAGGGGGCGAGGGAGCAGTACTTC. Amino acid sequence: CASSLGQGAREQYF.

This clone showed up just once. The rearrangement links TRBV18 to TRBJ1-1, with D possibly TRBD1 on 5 matching bases. Deletions cut 6 bases from V and 5 bases from J, with 13 bases between. CDR3 length equals 13 residues. Germline CDR1 reads KGHSH; CDR2 reads LQKENI. CDR3 in amino acids: CASSAQGGTEAFF. Here the CDR3 DNA reads TGTGCCAGCTCCGCGCAGGGCGGTACTGAAGCTTTCTTT.